The 25 T cell receptor beta chains given below trace back to one sample, sequenced in a study of response to subunit inactivated influenza vaccine. TCRdb re-analysed the RT-PCR reads in MiXCR, keeping a single row per CDR3 protein. In the table there are roughly 650,000 distinct CDR3 sequences, around 13% of which are singletons. Specimen: PBMCs from blood, collected approximately 15 days before vaccination. The receptors derive from a man aged 50 to 60 who received an inactivated influenza vaccine.

This chain links TRBV5-6 with TRBJ2-4, with D perhaps being TRBD1 or TRBD2 (6 bases each). V lost 4 bases and J lost 8, with 19 bases in between. CDR1 and CDR2 (germline): SGHDT, YYEEEE. The CDR3 consists of 15 residues. CDR3 protein: CASSPGQGWRDIQYF. The CDR3, as DNA: TGTGCCAGCAGCCCGGGGCAGGGGTGGAGGGACATTCAGTACTTC.

This clonotype has ten or more counts. This chain connects TRBV28 to TRBJ1-1, with D possibly being TRBD1 (6 bases). The CDR3 has 12 amino acids. Trimming removed 7 bases at V and 5 bases at J, with 11 bases between. Germline V gene data show CDR1 as MDHEN and CDR2 as SYDVKM. CDR3 in DNA: TGTGCCAGCACCCGGGGGCGTACTGAAGCTTTCTTT. It encodes CASTRGRTEAFF.

This clonotype was recorded a few times. This rearrangement joins TRBV7-8 to TRBJ2-5, with 7 bases aligning to TRBD1. Germline V lookup: CDR1 SGHVS, CDR2 FQNEAQ. V lost 7 bases and J lost 3; bases outside the gene matches: 11. CDR3 size: 15 residues. In DNA, the CDR3 is TGTGCCAGCACCCGGTCCCGGGACAGAAAAGAGACCCAGTACTTC. Amino acids: CASTRSRDRKETQYF.

This clonotype occurred a few times. The V gene is TRBV4-3, the J gene TRBJ2-3; perhaps TRBD1 as D (5 bases). This CDR3 has 17 residues. Per germline, CDR1 LGHNA and CDR2 YSLEER. Trimming stripped 2 bases from V and 0 bases from J, with 15 bases between. CDR3 residues: CASSQTSTGPSTDTQYF. In nucleotides, the CDR3 is TGCGCCAGCAGCCAAACCTCTACAGGTCCTAGCACAGATACGCAGTATTTT.

This clonotype was seen more than once but under ten times. J is TRBJ1-6 and V is TRBV4-3, with a tentative D call TRBD1 (5 bases). The V gene's germline CDR1 is LGHNA and CDR2 YSLEER. There are 15 residues in the CDR3. V gave up 0 bases and J gave up 4 bases, with 7 bases separating them. CDR3 loop: CASSQDWGYNSPLHF. CDR3 nucleotide sequence: TGCGCCAGCAGCCAAGATTGGGGGTATAATTCACCCCTCCACTTT.

The chain uses TRBV10-3 and TRBJ1-2; the D is unclear. This CDR3 has 14 residues. Germline V CDR1 and CDR2: ENHRY, SYGVKD. Trimming removed 4 bases at V and 2 bases at J, with 11 bases between. Here the CDR3 DNA reads TGTGCCATCAGTGTCCGTGAATCCAACTATGGCTACACCTTC. It codes for CAISVRESNYGYTF.

The chain links TRBV5-1 to TRBJ2-4, with TRBD1 matching over 7 bases. The CDR3 loop spans 17 amino acids. V lost 5 bases and J lost 6; bases outside the gene matches: 17. Germline CDR1 is SGHRS and CDR2 is YFSETQ. This CDR3 is CASRPRTGASGLNIQYF. The CDR3 region has the DNA TGCGCCAGCAGGCCCAGAACAGGGGCCAGCGGACTAAACATTCAGTACTTC. The whole variable domain, filled in from reference TRBV5-1 and TRBJ2-4, reads KAGVTQTPRYLIKTRGQQVTLSCSPISGHRSVSWYQQTPGQGLQFLFEYFSETQRNKGNFPGRFSGRQFSNSRSEMNVSTLELGDSALYLCASRPRTGASGLNIQYFGAGTRLSVL.

This clonotype occurred many times. J is TRBJ2-2 and V is TRBV7-6; 9 nucleotides line up with TRBD2. The CDR3 totals 16 residues. After removal of 4 bases from V and 6 bases from J, the junction contained 9 bases not matched to a gene. The germline V gene encodes CDR1 SGHVS and CDR2 FNYEAQ. DNA of the CDR3: TGTGCCAGCAGCTCCTTACAGCGGGAGGTGGCCGGGGAGCTGTTTTTT. This encodes CASSSLQREVAGELFF.

The chain combines TRBV15 with TRBJ2-5; D gene ambiguous. Germline CDR1 reads LNHNV; CDR2 reads YYDKDF (reference sequence). There are 13 residues in the CDR3. Trimming stripped 0 bases from V and 5 bases from J, with 7 bases between. For the CDR3, the DNA is TGTGCCACCAGCAGAGATTTCGTCGAGACCCAGTACTTC. As protein: CATSRDFVETQYF.

There are many counts of this clonotype. CDR3 sequence: CASSYRRTATDTQYF. The CDR3 DNA sequence: TGTGCCAGCAGTTACCGACGGACAGCCACAGATACGCAGTATTTT. The genes are TRBV6-2 or TRBV6-3 and TRBJ2-3; D possibly corresponds to TRBD1 (6 bases). The germline V gene encodes CDR1 MNHEY and CDR2 SVGEGT. This CDR3 contains 15 residues. With 2 bases removed from V and 2 bases from J, the gap between germline ends came to 11 bases.

This chain uses TRBV11-2 with TRBJ2-5; 10 positions agree with TRBD2. V lost 4 bases, J lost 7 bases, and 12 bases stayed unmatched. The CDR3 consists of 16 residues. Germline-derived CDR1 and CDR2 are SGHAT and FQNNGV. The CDR3 bases are TGTGCCAGCAGCTCCCTAGCGGGAGCTACTCCAGGGACCCAGTACTTC. This translates into CASSSLAGATPGTQYF. Full variable domain (outside the CDR3, taken from reference TRBV11-2 and TRBJ2-5): EAGVAQSPRYKIIEKRQSVAFWCNPISGHATLYWYQQILGQGPKLLIQFQNNGVVDDSQLPKDRFSAERLKGVDSTLKIQPAKLEDSAVYLCASSSLAGATPGTQYFGPGTRLLVL.

This clonotype was detected only a few times. The chain links TRBV3-1 to TRBJ1-1; 9 bases are shared with TRBD1. The CDR3 contains 15 residues. After removal of 3 bases from V and 4 bases from J, the junction contained 6 bases not matched to a gene. CDR1 is LGHDT and CDR2 is YNNKEL in the germline V gene (reference sequence). The chain's CDR3 is CASSQTRTGATEAFF. The CDR3 DNA reads TGTGCCAGCAGCCAGACCCGGACAGGGGCCACTGAAGCTTTCTTT.

This clonotype showed up many times. This sequence joins TRBV20-1 and TRBJ2-3, with D unclear. Germline-derived CDR1 and CDR2 are DFQATT and SNEGSKA (reference sequence). V gave up 3 bases and J gave up 3 bases, with 10 bases separating them. The CDR3 is 13 residues long. For the CDR3, the DNA is TGCAGTGCTAGTCTCCCTCTAACAGATACGCAGTATTTT. Translated: CSASLPLTDTQYF.

The rearrangement uses TRBV10-2 and TRBJ1-2; D remains ambiguous. V was shortened by 4 bases and J by 3 bases, with 12 bases between the two germline ends. Germline V gene lookup returns CDR1 WSHSY and CDR2 SAAADI. CDR3 size: 14 residues. CDR3 sequence: CASSAQAIDYGYTF. In DNA, the CDR3 is TGCGCCAGCAGTGCGCAAGCGATAGACTATGGCTACACCTTC.

The V call is TRBV28, the J call TRBJ1-2; D gene ambiguous. Germline V gene data show CDR1 as MDHEN and CDR2 as SYDVKM. This CDR3 is built from 13 residues. The V gene lost 1 base and the J gene lost 6 bases, with 9 bases spanning the gap. The CDR3 sequence: CASSLLEADGYTF. Written as DNA, the CDR3 is TGTGCCAGCAGTTTATTGGAAGCGGATGGCTACACCTTC.

The V gene is TRBV30, the J gene TRBJ2-1; 11 nucleotides agree with TRBD2. V shed 0 bases and J 8 bases; nucleotides not matched to a gene: 3. The CDR3 covers 14 residues. Germline values: CDR1 GTSNPN, CDR2 SVGIG (reference sequence). DNA for the CDR3: TGTGCCTGGAGTGTACTAGCGGGAGTTCATGAGCAGTTCTTC. Its protein is CAWSVLAGVHEQFF.

This clonotype was picked up a small number of times. The rearrangement uses TRBV30 and TRBJ1-5; 10 bases match TRBD1. V lost 4 bases, J lost 7 bases, and 7 bases stayed unmatched. The germline V gene encodes CDR1 GTSNPN and CDR2 SVGIG (reference sequence). The CDR3 is 14 amino acids. DNA of the CDR3: TGTGCCTGGACGGGACAGGGGAGGGCCCAGCCCCAGCATTTT. It codes for CAWTGQGRAQPQHF.

The chain has TRBV7-2 and TRBJ2-7; unclear D gene. CDR1 is SGHTA, CDR2 FQGNSA, per germline. V was pared by 5 bases and J by 0 bases, with 11 bases between. The CDR3 contains 14 residues. This CDR3 reads CASSDTTTSYEQYF. In nucleotides, the CDR3 is TGTGCCAGCAGCGACACAACCACCTCCTACGAGCAGTACTTC.

This clonotype occurred a few times. The V gene is TRBV7-2, the J gene TRBJ2-5; TRBD1 aligns across 10 bases. This CDR3 region has 14 residues. With V trimmed by 4 bases and J by 4 bases, 3 bases remained unmatched. Per germline, CDR1 SGHTA and CDR2 FQGNSA. The CDR3 sequence is CASSWDRGRETQYF. The CDR3 bases are TGTGCCAGCAGCTGGGACAGGGGCAGAGAGACCCAGTACTTC.

This clonotype was seen only a few times. The chain has TRBV5-6 and TRBJ2-1; D may be TRBD2 (5 bases). CDR1 and CDR2 (germline): SGHDT, YYEEEE. The CDR3 contains 14 residues. Between the trimmed V and J ends, which lost 4 bases and 2 bases, there was a span of 10 bases. The CDR3 nucleotides read TGTGCCAGCAGCGCCCGGGATACCTACAATGAGCAGTTCTTC. Protein product: CASSARDTYNEQFF.

V gene TRBV5-6 combines with J gene TRBJ2-4; 10 nucleotides match TRBD1. Germline loops: CDR1 SGHDT, CDR2 YYEEEE. The ends lost 7 bases at V and 3 bases at J; junction bases unmatched: 1. CDR3 length: 13 amino acids. The CDR3 DNA sequence: TGTGCCAGCGGGACAGGGGACAAAAACATTCAGTACTTC. Protein sequence: CASGTGDKNIQYF.

This clonotype was recorded a few times. This rearrangement joins TRBV12-3 or TRBV12-4 to TRBJ2-1, with 10 bases aligning to TRBD2. This CDR3 is 16 amino acids long. The trim removed 5 bases at V and 2 bases at J, leaving 6 bases unmatched. CDR3 sequence reads: CASSPSGRAPYNEQFF. CDR3 DNA sequence: TGTGCCAGCAGTCCCAGCGGGAGGGCCCCCTACAATGAGCAGTTCTTC.

This clonotype was observed a handful of times. This sequence joins TRBV20-1 and TRBJ1-4; D is unclear. V was pared by 3 bases and J by 8 bases, with 7 bases between. The CDR3 is 11 amino acids. Germline V gene lookup returns CDR1 DFQATT and CDR2 SNEGSKA (reference sequence). This CDR3 is CSASVWEKLFF. CDR3 coding DNA: TGCAGTGCTAGTGTGTGGGAAAAACTGTTTTTT.

This chain uses TRBV11-2 with TRBJ1-4; 11 positions match TRBD1. With V trimmed by 5 bases and J by 0 bases, 8 bases remained unmatched. CDR1 SGHAT and CDR2 FQNNGV come from the germline V gene. The CDR3 is 18 residues long. The CDR3 bases are TGTGCCAGCAGCCCAGGGACAGGGGGATTTGCAACTAATGAAAAACTGTTTTTT. Translation: CASSPGTGGFATNEKLFF.

This clonotype occurred many times. The chain is built from TRBV20-1 and TRBJ1-1, with unresolved D. The CDR3 is 14 amino acids. Germline loops: CDR1 DFQATT, CDR2 SNEGSKA (reference sequence). The V and J ends lost 2 bases and 4 bases respectively, with 14 bases between them. CDR3: CSARFGNPTTEAFF. The CDR3 coding sequence is TGCAGTGCTAGATTTGGGAACCCCACCACTGAAGCTTTCTTT.